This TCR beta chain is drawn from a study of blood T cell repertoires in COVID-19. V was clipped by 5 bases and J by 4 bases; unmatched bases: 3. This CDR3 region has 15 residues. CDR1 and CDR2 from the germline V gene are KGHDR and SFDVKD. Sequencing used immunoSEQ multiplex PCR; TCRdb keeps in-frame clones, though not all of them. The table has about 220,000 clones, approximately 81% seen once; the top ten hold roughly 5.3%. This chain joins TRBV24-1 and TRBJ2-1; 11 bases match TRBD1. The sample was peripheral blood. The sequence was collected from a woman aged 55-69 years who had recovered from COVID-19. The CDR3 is CATSGGQGAYNEQFF. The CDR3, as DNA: TGTGCCACCAGTGGCGGACAGGGGGCTTACAATGAGCAGTTCTTC.